This TCR beta chain came from a study of OX40 agonist ivuxolimab in advanced cancers. Study findings and constraints: On average, a greater number of expanded clones characterised CD8+ T cells relative to CD4+.

Sequencing was performed with immunoSEQ multiplex PCR; in TCRdb, only in-frame clones are kept and a portion is missing. The table shows more than 20,000 clones, with approximately 87% occurring only once. Germline V gives CDR1 MNHNS, CDR2 SASEGT. CDR3 size: 14 residues. Trimming shortened V by 3 bases and J by 11 bases, and 17 bases separated the two germline ends. Comment on this clone: No antigen is known for it.

The chain recombines TRBV6-1 with TRBJ1-5; D unresolved. The sequence was collected from an adult with an advanced solid tumor such as melanoma, head and neck, liver or kidney cancer. The starting material was CD4+ or CD8+ T cells sorted from blood, obtained in a trial of the OX40 agonist ivuxolimab. CDR3 DNA: TGTGCCAGCAGTGATACATCGATGGTCCCTTCCCAGCATTTT. Encoded protein: CASSDTSMVPSQHF.